Shown below are 4 T cell receptor beta chains from a single sample sequenced in a study of cytomegalovirus exposure and HLA in healthy donors. Measured with immunoSEQ multiplex PCR; TCRdb has only the in-frame clones, and not every one. This sample has some 140,000 clones; approximately 84% occur once, and the top ten carry roughly 1.4%. Sequenced: PBMCs. The origin of the receptors is a woman between 25 and 40 years old in good health and CMV-seronegative.

The chain carries TRBV7-2 and TRBJ1-2; 9 bases agree with TRBD1. This CDR3 has 17 residues. Trimming at V came to 1 base and at J to 8 bases, leaving 14 bases not matched to a gene. The germline CDR1 and CDR2 sequences are SGHTA and FQGNSA. Written as DNA, the CDR3 is TGTGCCAGCAGCTTAGGGGTTTCGGACAGGGGAAAGGGGGGCTACACCTTC. This gives the protein CASSLGVSDRGKGGYTF.

The chain couples TRBV27 to TRBJ2-1; D unresolved. This CDR3 is built from 13 residues. The germline V gene encodes CDR1 MNHEY and CDR2 SMNVEV (reference sequence). Trimming removed 3 bases from V and 1 base from J, with 4 bases in between. CDR3 nucleotide sequence: TGTGCCAGCAGTTTCAGATCCTACAATGAGCAGTTCTTC. Translating gives CASSFRSYNEQFF.

The V call is TRBV30, the J call TRBJ2-7, with D perhaps matching TRBD1 (5 bases). Germline-derived CDR1 and CDR2 are GTSNPN and SVGIG (reference sequence). This CDR3 is 11 amino acids long. V lost 6 bases and J 0 bases, leaving 6 bases between the germline ends. The CDR3 DNA reads TGTGCCTGCAGGGACTCCTACGAGCAGTACTTC. It codes for CACRDSYEQYF.

The CDR3 nucleotides are TGTGCCAGCAGTTTATTCAGGGGGCGTACTGAAGCTTTCTTT. Amino acids: CASSLFRGRTEAFF. V and J are TRBV28 and TRBJ1-1; 8 positions match TRBD1. Germline V gene sequence: CDR1 MDHEN, CDR2 SYDVKM. This CDR3 is 14 amino acids long. The junction had 3 bases not matched to a gene; V was cut back by 1 base and J by 5 bases.